This T cell receptor (beta chain) originates from a study of circulating CD8 cells and anti-PD-1 response in melanoma. The CDR3 is 16 residues long. In germline, CDR1 is SGHDT, CDR2 YYEEEE. V gave up 1 base and J gave up 8 bases; unmatched junction bases: 11. By share, this clonotype ranks as large. Live CD3+CD8+TCRalphabeta+ cells were sorted into four subsets by PD-1 and/or TIGIT. Using about 15 ng of total RNA, TCR libraries were made with the QIAseq Immune Repertoire TCR panel. TCRdb ran MiXCR on the reads and lists one entry per CDR3 protein. The table has 400 to 500 distinct CDR3 sequences, about 4.8% seen once.

The sample was CD8+ T cells from PBMCs, taken at baseline or after one month of anti-PD-1 therapy (not recorded which). The chain has TRBV5-6 and TRBJ2-3; 9 nucleotides align to TRBD2. The source is a human donor with melanoma. In DNA, the CDR3 is TGTGCCAGCAGCTTGTTGGCTAGCGGGGAAGTTGGTACGCAGTATTTT. Protein sequence: CASSLLASGEVGTQYF.